The 13 T cell receptor beta chains below were found in one sample sequenced in a study of T cell responses to AZD1222 COVID-19 vaccine. The protocol was immunoSEQ multiplex PCR, while the TCRdb copy is restricted to in-frame clones and leaves out a portion. This table holds tens of thousands of clones, about 80% found once. The sequencing here drew on peripheral blood, taken 28 days after the second AZD1222 dose. The receptor source for this set is an adult who received the AZD1222 COVID-19 vaccine.

The chain is built from TRBV5-4 and TRBJ2-6; 8 bases line up with TRBD2. Germline V gene lookup returns CDR1 SGHNT and CDR2 YYREEE (reference sequence). The CDR3 length is 19 residues. The V gene end was trimmed by 2 bases and the J gene end by 0 bases; junction bases not matched to a gene: 10. The CDR3 region is CASSFGASGGRSGANVLTF. CDR3 bases: TGTGCCAGCAGCTTTGGGGCGAGCGGGGGCCGCTCTGGGGCCAACGTCCTGACTTTC.

The gene calls are TRBV12-3 or TRBV12-4 and TRBJ2-3, with D unresolved. V shed 5 bases and J shed 2 bases, with 8 bases lying between them. This CDR3 comprises 13 residues. CDR3 coding DNA: TGTGCCAGCAGTCAAAGCTTCACAGATACGCAGTATTTT. Its protein is CASSQSFTDTQYF.

This clone showed up just a few times. The chain uses TRBV7-2 and TRBJ1-6; D is undetermined. The germline CDR1 and CDR2 sequences are SGHTA and FQGNSA. CDR3 size: 15 residues. Trimming took off 1 base at V and 7 bases at J, with 11 bases between the two ends. This chain's CDR3 is CASSLVGRGNSPLHF. CDR3 DNA: TGTGCCAGCAGCTTAGTTGGACGGGGAAATTCACCCCTCCACTTT.

The chain links TRBV5-1 to TRBJ2-7; D not certain. Germline assignment: CDR1 SGHRS and CDR2 YFSETQ. CDR3 length: 16 residues. The germline V and J ends were trimmed by 0 bases and 3 bases, with 16 bases remaining between them. CDR3 bases: TGCGCCAGCAGCTTGGACGGTAGTTACGGCGTCTACGAGCAGTACTTC. This gives the protein CASSLDGSYGVYEQYF.

This chain links TRBV7-9 with TRBJ2-7, with a possible D match to TRBD2 (5 bases). Trimming took 2 bases from V and 2 from J, leaving 13 bases between them. CDR3 length: 15 residues. Germline CDR1 SEHNR, CDR2 FQNEAQ (reference sequence). The CDR3 loop is CASSLSGKAAYEQYF. Written as DNA, the CDR3 is TGTGCCAGCAGCTTATCGGGAAAGGCTGCCTACGAGCAGTACTTC.

The chain has TRBV9 and TRBJ1-2, with a weak D call TRBD1 (5 bases). CDR3 length: 15 amino acids. Trimming took 4 bases from V and 7 from J, leaving 20 bases between them. The germline V gene has CDR1 SGDLS and CDR2 YYNGEE. CDR3 DNA: TGTGCCAGCAGCTCCAGGGACGCCCGTGGGGGTGGCTACACCTTC. Protein: CASSSRDARGGGYTF.

To note about this clone: A read error may produce the germline difference seen at one junction end. CDR3 protein: CASRLAGETQYF. CDR3 DNA sequence: TGCGCCAGCAGATTGGCGGGAGAGACCCAGTACTTC. This chain links TRBV5-1 with TRBJ2-5, with D tentatively TRBD2 (5 bases). In germline, CDR1 is SGHRS, CDR2 YFSETQ. This CDR3 spans 12 amino acids.

The V call is TRBV10-1, the J call TRBJ1-3; 10 nucleotides align to TRBD1. The J segment lost 2 bases and the V segment lost 5 bases, leaving 3 bases of the junction unmatched. CDR1 WNHNN and CDR2 SYGVQD come from the germline V gene (reference sequence). This CDR3 has 15 amino acids. The CDR3 reads CASSRQGATGNTIYF. As DNA, the CDR3 is TGCGCCAGCAGTAGACAGGGGGCTACTGGAAACACCATATATTTT.

The CDR3 loop is CASSRPGGVATQYF. The CDR3 DNA sequence: TGTGCCAGCAGCCGTCCCGGCGGGGTGGCGACCCAGTACTTC. This sequence joins TRBV11-1 and TRBJ2-5; weak D call: TRBD2 (6 bases). The CDR3 is 14 amino acids. The germline V gene has CDR1 SGHAT and CDR2 FQDESV (reference sequence). Trimming stripped 5 bases from V and 7 bases from J, with 17 bases between.

The chain has TRBV18 and TRBJ1-5, with a weak D call TRBD1 (5 bases). Trimming took 6 bases from V and 2 from J, leaving 11 bases between them. The length of the CDR3 is 14 residues. Germline V gene sequence: CDR1 KGHSH, CDR2 LQKENI. The CDR3 is CASSGGDGNQPQHF. DNA for the CDR3: TGTGCCAGCTCCGGGGGGGACGGCAATCAGCCCCAGCATTTT.

The chain couples TRBV15 to TRBJ1-2; D is uncertain. Germline CDR1 is LNHNV and CDR2 is YYDKDF (reference sequence). There are 14 residues in the CDR3. The V end was cut by 0 bases, the J end by 2 bases, with 7 bases between. The CDR3: CATSRDAANYGYTF. The CDR3 DNA sequence: TGTGCCACCAGCAGAGACGCAGCAAACTATGGCTACACCTTC.

The V call is TRBV29-1, the J call TRBJ1-2, with 8 nucleotides matching TRBD1. V was clipped by 7 bases and J by 5 bases; unmatched bases: 6. Germline values: CDR1 SQVTM, CDR2 ANQGSEA. This CDR3 region has 12 residues. CDR3 region: CSAGTGSYGYTF. The CDR3 DNA reads as TGCAGCGCCGGGACAGGATCATATGGCTACACCTTC.

The gene calls are TRBV10-2 and TRBJ1-3, with D possibly being TRBD1 (5 bases). V lost 6 bases, J lost 5 bases, and 14 bases lay in between. The CDR3 length is 14 residues. In germline, CDR1 is WSHSY, CDR2 SAAADI. CDR3 sequence (DNA): TGCGCCAGCAGACCATGGGGGGAGAGAAACACCATATATTTT. Residues: CASRPWGERNTIYF.